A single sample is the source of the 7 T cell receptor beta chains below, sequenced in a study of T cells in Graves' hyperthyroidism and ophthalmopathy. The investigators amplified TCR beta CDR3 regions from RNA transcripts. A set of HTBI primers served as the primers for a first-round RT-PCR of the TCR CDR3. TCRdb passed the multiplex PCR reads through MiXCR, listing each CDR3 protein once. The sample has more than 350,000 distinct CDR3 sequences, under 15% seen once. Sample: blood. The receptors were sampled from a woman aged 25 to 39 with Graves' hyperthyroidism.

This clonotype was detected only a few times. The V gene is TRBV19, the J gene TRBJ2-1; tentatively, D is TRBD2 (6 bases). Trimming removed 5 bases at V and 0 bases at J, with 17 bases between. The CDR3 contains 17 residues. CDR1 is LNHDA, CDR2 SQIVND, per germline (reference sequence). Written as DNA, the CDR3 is TGTGCCAGTAGTCGAACCGCTAGCGCCGACTCCTACAATGAGCAGTTCTTC. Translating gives CASSRTASADSYNEQFF.

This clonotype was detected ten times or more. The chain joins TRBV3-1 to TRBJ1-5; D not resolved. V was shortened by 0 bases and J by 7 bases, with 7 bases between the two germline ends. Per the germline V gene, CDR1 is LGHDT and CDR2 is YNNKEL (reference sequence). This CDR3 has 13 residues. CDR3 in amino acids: CASSQEGGQPQHF. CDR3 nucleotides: TGTGCCAGCAGCCAAGAAGGTGGGCAGCCCCAGCATTTT.

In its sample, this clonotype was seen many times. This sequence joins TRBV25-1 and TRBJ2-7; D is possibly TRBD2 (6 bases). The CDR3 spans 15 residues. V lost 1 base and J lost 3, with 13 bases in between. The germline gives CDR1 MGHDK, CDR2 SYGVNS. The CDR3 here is CASSESAGFFYEQYF. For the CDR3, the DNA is TGTGCCAGCAGTGAATCGGCGGGGTTTTTCTACGAGCAGTACTTC.

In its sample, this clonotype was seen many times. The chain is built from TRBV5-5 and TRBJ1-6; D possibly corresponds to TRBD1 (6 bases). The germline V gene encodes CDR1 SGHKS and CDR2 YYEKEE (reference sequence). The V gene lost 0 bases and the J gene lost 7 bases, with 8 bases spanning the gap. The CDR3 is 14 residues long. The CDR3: CASSLGQDNSPLHF. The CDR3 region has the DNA TGTGCCAGCAGCTTGGGACAGGACAATTCACCCCTCCACTTT.

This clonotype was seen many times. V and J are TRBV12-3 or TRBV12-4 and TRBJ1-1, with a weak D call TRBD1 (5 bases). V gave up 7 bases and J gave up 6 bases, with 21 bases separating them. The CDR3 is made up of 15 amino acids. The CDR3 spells CASTIIVGGAAEAFF. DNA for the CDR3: TGTGCCAGCACCATTATCGTCGGGGGAGCTGCTGAAGCTTTCTTT.

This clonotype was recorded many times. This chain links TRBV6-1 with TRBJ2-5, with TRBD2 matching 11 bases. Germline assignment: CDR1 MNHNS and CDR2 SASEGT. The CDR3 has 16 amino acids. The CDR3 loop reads CATRTGTSGPEKTQYF. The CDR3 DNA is TGTGCGACTAGAACCGGGACTAGCGGTCCTGAGAAGACCCAGTACTTC.

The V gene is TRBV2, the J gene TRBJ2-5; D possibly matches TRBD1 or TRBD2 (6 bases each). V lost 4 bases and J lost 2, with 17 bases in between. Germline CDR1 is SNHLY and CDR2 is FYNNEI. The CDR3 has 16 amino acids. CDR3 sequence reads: CASSVGGLALQETQYF. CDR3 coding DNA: TGTGCCAGCAGTGTAGGGGGGCTAGCTCTTCAAGAGACCCAGTACTTC.